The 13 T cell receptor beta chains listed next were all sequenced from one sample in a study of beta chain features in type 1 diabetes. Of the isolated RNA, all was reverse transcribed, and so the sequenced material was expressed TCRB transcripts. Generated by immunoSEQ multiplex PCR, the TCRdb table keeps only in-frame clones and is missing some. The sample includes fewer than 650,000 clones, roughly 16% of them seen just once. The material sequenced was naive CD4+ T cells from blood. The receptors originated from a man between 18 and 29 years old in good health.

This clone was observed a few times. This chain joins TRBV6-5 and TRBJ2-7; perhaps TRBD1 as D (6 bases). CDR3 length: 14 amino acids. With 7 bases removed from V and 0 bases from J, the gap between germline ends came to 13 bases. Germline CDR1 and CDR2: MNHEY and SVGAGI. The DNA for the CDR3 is TGTGCCAGCACCCGGACAGTGAGCTCCTACGAGCAGTACTTC. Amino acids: CASTRTVSSYEQYF.

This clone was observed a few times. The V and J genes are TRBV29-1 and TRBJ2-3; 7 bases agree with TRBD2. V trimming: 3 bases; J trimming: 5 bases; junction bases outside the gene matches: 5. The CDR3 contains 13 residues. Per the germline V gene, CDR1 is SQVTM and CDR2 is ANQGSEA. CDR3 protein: CSVDPGRGDTQYF. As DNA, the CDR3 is TGCAGCGTTGATCCAGGGAGGGGAGATACGCAGTATTTT.

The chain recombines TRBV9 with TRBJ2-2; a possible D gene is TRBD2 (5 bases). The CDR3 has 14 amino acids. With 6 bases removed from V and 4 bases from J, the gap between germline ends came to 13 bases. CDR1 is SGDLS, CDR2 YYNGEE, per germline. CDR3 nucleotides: TGTGCCAGCACTTGGGGAGCCGTCACCGGGGAGCTGTTTTTT. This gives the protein CASTWGAVTGELFF.

CDR3 nucleotide sequence: TGTGCCAGCAGCCCTGCCGGGACACTGGGGAATGAGCAGTTCTTC. It specifies CASSPAGTLGNEQFF. V and J are TRBV7-9 and TRBJ2-1; a weak D match, TRBD1 (6 bases). CDR1 SEHNR and CDR2 FQNEAQ come from the germline V gene (reference sequence). The CDR3 covers 15 residues. V was clipped by 5 bases and J by 7 bases, with 18 bases between them.

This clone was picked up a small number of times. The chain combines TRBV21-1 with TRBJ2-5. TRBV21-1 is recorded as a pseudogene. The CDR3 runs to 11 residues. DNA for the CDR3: TGTGCCAGCAGCGGGGTTGAGACCCAGTACTTC. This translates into CASSGVETQYF.

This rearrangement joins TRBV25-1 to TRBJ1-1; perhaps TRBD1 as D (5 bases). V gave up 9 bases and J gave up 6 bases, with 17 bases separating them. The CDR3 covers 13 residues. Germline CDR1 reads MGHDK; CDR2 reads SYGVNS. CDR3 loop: CASSWGRTSEAFF. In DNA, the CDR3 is TGTGCCAGTTCGTGGGGACGAACGTCTGAAGCTTTCTTT. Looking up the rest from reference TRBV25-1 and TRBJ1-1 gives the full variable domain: EADIYQTPRYLVIGTGKKITLECSQTMGHDKMYWYQQDPGMELHLIHYSYGVNSTEKGDLSSESTVSRIRTEHFPLTLESARPSHTSQYLCASSWGRTSEAFFGQGTRLTVV.

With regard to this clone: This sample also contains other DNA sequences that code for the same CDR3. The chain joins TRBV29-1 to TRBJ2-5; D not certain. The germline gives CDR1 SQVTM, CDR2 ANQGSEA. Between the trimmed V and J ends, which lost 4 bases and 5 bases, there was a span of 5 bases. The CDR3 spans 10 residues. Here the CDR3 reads CSVATETQYF. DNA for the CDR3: TGCAGCGTTGCCACGGAGACCCAGTACTTC. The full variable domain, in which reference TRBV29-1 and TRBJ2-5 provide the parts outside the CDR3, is SAVISQKPSRDICQRGTSLTIQCQVDSQVTMMFWYRQQPGQSLTLIATANQGSEATYESGFVIDKFPISRPNLTFSTLTVSNMSPEDSSIYLCSVATETQYFGPGTRLLVL.

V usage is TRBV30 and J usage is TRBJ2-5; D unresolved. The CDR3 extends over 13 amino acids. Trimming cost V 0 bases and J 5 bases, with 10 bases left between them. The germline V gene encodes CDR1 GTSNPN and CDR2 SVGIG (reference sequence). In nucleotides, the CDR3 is TGTGCCTGGAGTGTAGGGCTTTTGGAGACCCAGTACTTC. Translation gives CAWSVGLLETQYF. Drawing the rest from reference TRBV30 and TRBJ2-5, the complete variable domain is SQTIHQWPATLVQPVGSPLSLECTVEGTSNPNLYWYRQAAGRGLQLLFYSVGIGQISSEVPQNLSASRPQDRQFILSSKKLLLSDSGFYLCAWSVGLLETQYFGPGTRLLVL.

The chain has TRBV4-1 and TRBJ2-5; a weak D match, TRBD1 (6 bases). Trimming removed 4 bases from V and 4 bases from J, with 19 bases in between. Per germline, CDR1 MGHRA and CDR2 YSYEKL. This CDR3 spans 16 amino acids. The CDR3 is CASSPHRVAGAETQYF. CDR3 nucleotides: TGCGCCAGCAGCCCCCACAGGGTGGCTGGAGCAGAGACCCAGTACTTC.

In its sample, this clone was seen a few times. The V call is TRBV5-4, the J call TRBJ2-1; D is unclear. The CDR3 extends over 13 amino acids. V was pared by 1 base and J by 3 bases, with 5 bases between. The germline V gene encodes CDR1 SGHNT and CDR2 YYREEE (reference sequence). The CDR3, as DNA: TGTGCCAGCAGCTTGACAGTCTACAATGAGCAGTTCTTC. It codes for CASSLTVYNEQFF. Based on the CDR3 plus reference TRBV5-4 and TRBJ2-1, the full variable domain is ETGVTQSPTHLIKTRGQQVTLRCSSQSGHNTVSWYQQALGQGPQFIFQYYREEENGRGNFPPRFSGLQFPNYSSELNVNALELDDSALYLCASSLTVYNEQFFGPGTRLTVL.

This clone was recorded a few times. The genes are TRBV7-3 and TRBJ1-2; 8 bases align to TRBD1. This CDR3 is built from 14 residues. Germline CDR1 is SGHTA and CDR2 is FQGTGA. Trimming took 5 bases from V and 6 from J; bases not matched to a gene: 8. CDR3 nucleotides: TGTGCCAGCAGCGCGCGGACAGGGAATAATGGCTACACCTTC. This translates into CASSARTGNNGYTF. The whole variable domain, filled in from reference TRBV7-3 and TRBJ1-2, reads GAGVSQTPSNKVTEKGKYVELRCDPISGHTALYWYRQSLGQGPEFLIYFQGTGAADDSGLPNDRFFAVRPEGSVSTLKIQRTERGDSAVYLCASSARTGNNGYTFGSGTRLTVV.

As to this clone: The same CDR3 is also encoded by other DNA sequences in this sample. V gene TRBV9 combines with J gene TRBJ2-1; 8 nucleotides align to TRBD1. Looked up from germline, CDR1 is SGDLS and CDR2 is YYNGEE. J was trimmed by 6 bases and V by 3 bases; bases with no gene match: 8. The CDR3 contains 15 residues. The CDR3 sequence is CASSASGGQVNEQFF. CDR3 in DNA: TGTGCCAGCAGCGCTTCAGGGGGCCAGGTCAATGAGCAGTTCTTC. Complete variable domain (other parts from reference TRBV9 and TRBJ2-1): DSGVTQTPKHLITATGQRVTLRCSPRSGDLSVYWYQQSLDQGLQFLIQYYNGEERAKGNILERFSAQQFPDLHSELNLSSLELGDSALYFCASSASGGQVNEQFFGPGTRLTVL.

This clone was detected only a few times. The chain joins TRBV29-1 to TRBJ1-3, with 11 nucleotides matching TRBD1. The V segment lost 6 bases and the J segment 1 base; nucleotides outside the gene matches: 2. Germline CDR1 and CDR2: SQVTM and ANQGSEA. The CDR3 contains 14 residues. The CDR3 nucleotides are TGCAGCGTAGGGACAGGGGGTTCTGGAAACACCATATATTTT. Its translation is CSVGTGGSGNTIYF.